The 13 T cell receptor beta chains given below trace back to one sample, sequenced in a study of neurological immune-mediated disorders. TCRdb reanalysed the 5' RACE reads using MiXCR and keeps one entry per CDR3 protein. The sample has tens of thousands of distinct CDR3 sequences; under 20% are singletons. Input material: PBMCs. The receptors derive from a middle-aged woman in good health.

This clonotype has at least ten counts. The chain links TRBV5-1 to TRBJ1-4; 11 bases line up with TRBD1. The germline V gene has CDR1 SGHRS and CDR2 YFSETQ. The length of the CDR3 is 14 residues. J was trimmed by 8 bases and V by 3 bases; bases with no gene match: 3. The DNA for the CDR3 is TGCGCCAGCAGCTGGGGACAGGGGGGCGAAAAACTGTTTTTT. As protein: CASSWGQGGEKLFF.

This clonotype was seen only a few times. The V gene is TRBV5-4, the J gene TRBJ2-4; D might be TRBD2 (6 bases). V lost 0 bases and J lost 7, with 14 bases in between. The length of the CDR3 is 15 residues. The germline V gene has CDR1 SGHNT and CDR2 YYREEE (reference sequence). CDR3 loop: CASSLAFGAGNIQYF. Here the CDR3 DNA reads TGTGCCAGCAGCTTGGCGTTCGGTGCGGGGAACATTCAGTACTTC.

This clonotype was detected many times. This chain links TRBV24-1 with TRBJ2-3; D gene uncertain. CDR1 and CDR2 (germline): KGHDR, SFDVKD. CDR3 size: 13 residues. The V gene lost 3 bases and the J gene lost 2 bases, with 5 bases spanning the gap. This CDR3 is CATSDDNTDTQYF. DNA for the CDR3: TGTGCCACCAGTGATGACAACACAGATACGCAGTATTTT.

This clonotype was observed at least ten times. This sequence joins TRBV20-1 and TRBJ2-5; D is undetermined. Germline assignment: CDR1 DFQATT and CDR2 SNEGSKA (reference sequence). CDR3 length equals 13 residues. The ends were cut back, 5 bases at V and 0 bases at J, with 10 bases in the middle. The CDR3 is CSAPANHQETQYF. For the CDR3, the DNA is TGCAGTGCTCCGGCAAACCACCAAGAGACCCAGTACTTC.

This clonotype was detected ten times or more. The V gene is TRBV12-3 or TRBV12-4, the J gene TRBJ2-7, with a possible D match to TRBD2 (6 bases). CDR3 length: 13 residues. Trimming stripped 3 bases from V and 0 bases from J, with 6 bases between. CDR3 DNA sequence: TGTGCCAGCAGTTTCGGGAGCTCCTACGAGCAGTACGTC. Amino acid sequence: CASSFGSSYEQYV.

This clonotype has a count of ten or more. The J gene is TRBJ2-7, the V gene TRBV5-1; possible D gene TRBD1, 5 bases. Germline lookup yields CDR1 SGHRS and CDR2 YFSETQ. This CDR3 has 15 residues. The V end lost 4 bases, the J end lost 2 bases, and 16 bases lay between the germline ends. This CDR3 reads CASSLSSGFTYEQYV. The CDR3, as DNA: TGCGCCAGCAGCCTTTCTTCAGGGTTTACCTACGAGCAGTACGTC.

This clonotype was counted ten times or more. This chain connects TRBV12-3 or TRBV12-4 to TRBJ1-1; D is possibly TRBD1 (5 bases). The length of the CDR3 is 16 residues. V was trimmed by 2 bases and J by 0 bases, leaving 13 bases between them. The CDR3 is CASSLTNAGLNTEAFF. CDR3 DNA sequence: TGTGCCAGCAGTTTAACGAACGCAGGGCTGAACACTGAAGCTTTCTTT.

In this sample, this clonotype turned up many times. The V call is TRBV20-1, the J call TRBJ2-3; 9 bases are a match to TRBD2. From germline, CDR1 is DFQATT and CDR2 SNEGSKA (reference sequence). The CDR3 covers 15 residues. J gave up 3 bases and V 4 bases, and 8 bases lay outside the gene matches. The CDR3 DNA reads TGCAGTGCTATCCCTTTAGCGGGGGATACAGATACGCAGTATTTT. It translates to CSAIPLAGDTDTQYF.

Many counts were recorded for this clonotype. This rearrangement joins TRBV5-1 to TRBJ2-1; D perhaps matches TRBD2 (5 bases). CDR1 and CDR2 from the germline V gene are SGHRS and YFSETQ. The ends were cut back, 4 bases at V and 7 bases at J, with 18 bases in the middle. The CDR3 is made up of 15 amino acids. CDR3 loop: CASSIRDLDGNEQFF. As DNA, the CDR3 is TGCGCCAGCAGCATCCGGGATCTTGATGGGAATGAGCAGTTCTTC.

This clonotype was recorded at least ten times. The chain's CDR3 is CASSPWDRGNEQFF. The CDR3 nucleotides read TGCGCCAGCAGCCCTTGGGACAGGGGCAATGAGCAGTTCTTC. The chain has TRBV5-1 and TRBJ2-1; TRBD1 matches 10 bases. Trimming at V came to 4 bases and at J to 6 bases, leaving 4 bases not matched to a gene. Germline V CDR1 and CDR2: SGHRS, YFSETQ. The CDR3 totals 14 residues.

This clonotype was recorded many times. V and J are TRBV20-1 and TRBJ1-6; TRBD1 agrees at 7 bases. With 2 bases clipped from V and 0 bases from J, the junction kept 10 bases outside the gene matches. The CDR3 runs 18 residues. CDR1 and CDR2 (germline): DFQATT, SNEGSKA (reference sequence). Here the CDR3 DNA reads TGCAGTGCTAGAAGGGGGCAGGTTGGAAGCTCCTATAATTCACCCCTCCACTTT. Its translation: CSARRGQVGSSYNSPLHF.

At least ten counts were recorded for this clonotype. V usage is TRBV7-9 and J usage is TRBJ2-3; possibly TRBD2 for D (5 bases). Looked up from germline, CDR1 is SEHNR and CDR2 is FQNEAQ (reference sequence). Trimming stripped 3 bases from V and 6 bases from J, with 13 bases between. This CDR3 has 14 amino acids. The chain's CDR3 is CASSFFSGGDTQYF. In nucleotides, the CDR3 is TGTGCCAGCAGCTTCTTTTCTGGCGGGGATACGCAGTATTTT.

This clonotype was detected ten times or more. The J gene is TRBJ2-7, the V gene TRBV10-3; the match to TRBD2 covers 12 bases. CDR3 length equals 16 residues. The germline gives CDR1 ENHRY, CDR2 SYGVKD. V was clipped by 5 bases and J by 0 bases; unmatched bases: 5. DNA for the CDR3: TGTGCCATCAGTTGGACTAGCGGGGTGGGCTCCTACGAGCAGTACTTC. Translating it yields CAISWTSGVGSYEQYF.